This is a list of T cell receptor beta chains from one sample in a study of breast tumors, draining lymph nodes, adjacent tissues. TCRdb used MiXCR to reprocess the multiplex PCR reads, holding one entry per CDR3 protein. The sample has roughly 86,000 distinct CDR3 sequences; around 20% are singletons. Sequencing was carried out using axillary lymph node tissue. These TCRs come from a female donor with breast cancer. Some clones in this sample may be carry-over from other donors' samples. Both conserved end residues are part of each CDR3. The order of the fields is clone size, D gene, V gene, J gene, CDR3 length, CDR3 DNA, CDR3 protein. A D gene is named only where the DNA matches it firmly. The size of a clone is reported for some rows only, either as once, few or many, or as a class for expanded clones.

clone_size: many; d_call: NA; v_call: TRBV11-3; j_call: TRBJ2-2; cdr3_length: 14; cdr3_nt: TGTGCCAGCAGCCTGGCCCGCGGCACCGGGGAGCTGTTTTTT; cdr3_aa: CASSLARGTGELFF
clone_size: few; d_call: TRBD2; v_call: TRBV28; j_call: TRBJ2-2; cdr3_length: 14; cdr3_nt: TGTGCCAGCACTAGCGGGCAAAACACCGGGGAGCTGTTTTTT; cdr3_aa: CASTSGQNTGELFF
clone_size: many; d_call: TRBD2; v_call: TRBV24-1; j_call: TRBJ2-2; cdr3_length: 15; cdr3_nt: TGTGCCACCAGTGAGACTAGCGGGATAGCCGGGGAGCTGTTTTTT; cdr3_aa: CATSETSGIAGELFF
clone_size: many; d_call: TRBD2; v_call: TRBV19; j_call: TRBJ2-1; cdr3_length: 16; cdr3_nt: TGTGCCAGTAGTGCCTCAACTAGCGGGGTTTACAATGAGCAGTTCTTC; cdr3_aa: CASSASTSGVYNEQFF
clone_size: many; d_call: NA; v_call: TRBV19; j_call: TRBJ2-6; cdr3_length: 13; cdr3_nt: TGTGCCACCCAGATCGCTGGGGCCAACGTCCTGACTTTC; cdr3_aa: CATQIAGANVLTF
clone_size: NA; d_call: NA; v_call: TRBV18; j_call: TRBJ2-7; cdr3_length: 14; cdr3_nt: TGTGCCAGCTCACCAGGGTCAGGGAGGAGCGAGCAGTACTTC; cdr3_aa: CASSPGSGRSEQYF
clone_size: NA; d_call: NA; v_call: TRBV5-6; j_call: TRBJ2-4; cdr3_length: 13; cdr3_nt: TGTGCCAGCAGCTTGGAACAGAGAAACATTCAGTACTTC; cdr3_aa: CASSLEQRNIQYF
clone_size: many; d_call: TRBD1; v_call: TRBV4-1; j_call: TRBJ2-7; cdr3_length: 15; cdr3_nt: TGCGCCAGCAGCGCCGGGACAGGGACTTCCTACGAGCAGTACTTC; cdr3_aa: CASSAGTGTSYEQYF
clone_size: many; d_call: NA; v_call: TRBV5-4; j_call: TRBJ2-2; cdr3_length: 16; cdr3_nt: TGTGCCAGCAGCTTGGCCCAAGGTGCGAGTACCGGGGAGCTGTTTTTT; cdr3_aa: CASSLAQGASTGELFF
clone_size: few; d_call: NA; v_call: TRBV5-1; j_call: TRBJ2-4; cdr3_length: 13; cdr3_nt: TGCGCCAGCAGCGGAGGGGGCGCGGACATTCAGTACTTC; cdr3_aa: CASSGGGADIQYF
clone_size: many; d_call: TRBD2; v_call: TRBV6-2/TRBV6-3; j_call: TRBJ2-5; cdr3_length: 14; cdr3_nt: TGTGCCAGCAGTGATCGGACTAGCGTAGAGACCCAGTACTTC; cdr3_aa: CASSDRTSVETQYF
clone_size: NA; d_call: NA; v_call: TRBV28; j_call: TRBJ2-5; cdr3_length: 16; cdr3_nt: TGTGCCAGCAGTTTATCCGAGACTAGAGAAGTGGGGACCCAGTACTTC; cdr3_aa: CASSLSETREVGTQYF
clone_size: many; d_call: TRBD2; v_call: TRBV13; j_call: TRBJ2-7; cdr3_length: 14; cdr3_nt: TGTGCCAGCAGCTCCGGTAGCGGGAGTGACGAGCAGTACTTC; cdr3_aa: CASSSGSGSDEQYF
clone_size: many; d_call: NA; v_call: TRBV6-4; j_call: TRBJ1-5; cdr3_length: 15; cdr3_nt: TGTGCCAGCAGATTCGGACAGTATAGCAATCAGCCCCAGCATTTT; cdr3_aa: CASRFGQYSNQPQHF
clone_size: many; d_call: NA; v_call: TRBV4-3; j_call: TRBJ2-5; cdr3_length: 11; cdr3_nt: TGCGCCAGCACGAAGCAAGAGACCCAGTACTTC; cdr3_aa: CASTKQETQYF
clone_size: many; d_call: NA; v_call: TRBV3-1; j_call: TRBJ2-2; cdr3_length: 12; cdr3_nt: TGTGCCAGCGATGCCTTCGACGGGGAGCTGTTTTTT; cdr3_aa: CASDAFDGELFF
clone_size: NA; d_call: NA; v_call: TRBV7-3; j_call: TRBJ2-4; cdr3_length: 12; cdr3_nt: TGTGCCAGCAGCCAAGAGACGGGGTCACAGTACTTC; cdr3_aa: CASSQETGSQYF
clone_size: many; d_call: NA; v_call: TRBV11-2; j_call: TRBJ2-2; cdr3_length: 15; cdr3_nt: TGTGCCAGCAGCCTGGTGAGGGTAGGGACCGGGGAGCTGTTTTTT; cdr3_aa: CASSLVRVGTGELFF
clone_size: many; d_call: NA; v_call: TRBV2; j_call: TRBJ1-4; cdr3_length: 16; cdr3_nt: TGTGCCAGCAGGGCCCGGGGGCTGACTTTTAATGAAAAACTGTTTTTT; cdr3_aa: CASRARGLTFNEKLFF
clone_size: NA; d_call: NA; v_call: TRBV11-2; j_call: TRBJ1-1; cdr3_length: 15; cdr3_nt: TGTGCCAGCAGCTTAGAGTCCGGGGGCAAGGCGGAAGCTTTCTTT; cdr3_aa: CASSLESGGKAEAFF
clone_size: NA; d_call: TRBD1; v_call: TRBV6-2/TRBV6-3; j_call: TRBJ1-2; cdr3_length: 16; cdr3_nt: TGTGCCAGCAGTCCTCCTTCGGACAGGTCTAACTATGGCTACACCTTC; cdr3_aa: CASSPPSDRSNYGYTF
clone_size: many; d_call: TRBD2; v_call: TRBV10-3; j_call: TRBJ2-1; cdr3_length: 16; cdr3_nt: TGTGCCATCAGTGAGTCTAGCGGGAGAAGCTACAATGAGCAGTTCTTC; cdr3_aa: CAISESSGRSYNEQFF
clone_size: many; d_call: TRBD2; v_call: TRBV9; j_call: TRBJ2-1; cdr3_length: 15; cdr3_nt: TGTGCCAGCAGCGTAGGGGGGGGGGTACGGAATGAGCAGTTCTTC; cdr3_aa: CASSVGGGVRNEQFF
clone_size: many; d_call: NA; v_call: TRBV3-1; j_call: TRBJ1-4; cdr3_length: 14; cdr3_nt: TGTGCCAGCAGCCATCGAAGTGGGGGAGAAAAACTGTTTTTT; cdr3_aa: CASSHRSGGEKLFF
clone_size: few; d_call: TRBD1; v_call: TRBV28; j_call: TRBJ2-5; cdr3_length: 14; cdr3_nt: TGTGCCAGCAGTTTTCAGGGGGCGACTGAGACCCAGTACTTC; cdr3_aa: CASSFQGATETQYF
clone_size: NA; d_call: TRBD2; v_call: TRBV28; j_call: TRBJ2-7; cdr3_length: 14; cdr3_nt: TGTGCCAGCAGAGACTATAGCGGGAACTACGAGCAGTACTTC; cdr3_aa: CASRDYSGNYEQYF
clone_size: many; d_call: NA; v_call: TRBV19; j_call: TRBJ2-3; cdr3_length: 13; cdr3_nt: TGTGCCAGTAGTACCCGACGGGCAGATACGCAGTATTTT; cdr3_aa: CASSTRRADTQYF
clone_size: few; d_call: NA; v_call: TRBV7-2; j_call: TRBJ1-1; cdr3_length: 14; cdr3_nt: TGTGCCAGCAGCTTTAGACAGGACAACACTGAAGCTTTCTTT; cdr3_aa: CASSFRQDNTEAFF
clone_size: few; d_call: TRBD1; v_call: TRBV4-1; j_call: TRBJ1-2; cdr3_length: 16; cdr3_nt: TGCGCCAGCAGCCAAGCCCGGACAGGGGGTGTGGAGGGCTACACCTTC; cdr3_aa: CASSQARTGGVEGYTF